This T cell receptor (beta chain) was captured by sequencing in a study of T-cell memory formation after mild COVID-19. Background on the study: Largely donor-specific TCR clusters were found. Points from the study as a whole: Prior to infection, memory already included some responding clones, suggesting cross-reactive memory joined.

5'RACE with constant-segment primers built TCRalpha and TCRbeta cDNA libraries with UMIs. TCRdb ran MiXCR on the 5' RACE reads and lists one entry per CDR3 protein. The sample shows about 340,000 distinct CDR3 sequences, under 25% of them seen only once. Germline CDR1 reads SGHVS; CDR2 reads FQNEAQ. There are 18 residues in the CDR3. J gave up 9 bases and V 0 bases, and 12 bases lay outside the gene matches. This clonotype was seen a handful of times. Antigen unknown. V and J are TRBV7-8 and TRBJ2-1, with 12 positions matching TRBD2. The source of this sequence is an adult woman who had mild COVID-19 (a few samples of this study predate the infection). Cell type and time point are not known. Source material: PBMCs or a T cell subset sorted from them (not recorded which). The CDR3 reads CASSLARGPSGRAGEQFF. The CDR3 nucleotides are TGTGCCAGCAGCTTAGCCCGAGGGCCTAGCGGGAGGGCGGGTGAGCAGTTCTTC.